This entry features one T cell receptor beta chain sequence. Its cognate antigen is unknown. The data derive from a study of cytomegalovirus exposure and HLA in healthy donors. Whole-study findings and limits: Indistinguishable V segments, including TRBV6-2 and TRBV6-3, were excluded. It was 164 TCR beta chains that were listed as cytomegalovirus-associated.

With 60 Vbeta and 13 Jbeta primers, the PCR was carried out. Repertoires were generated with immunoSEQ multiplex PCR, while TCRdb's copy carries only in-frame clones and drops some. The sample includes approximately 200,000 clones, around three quarters of them seen just once. The length of the CDR3 is 14 residues. The germline V and J ends were trimmed by 5 bases and 7 bases, with 14 bases remaining between them. In germline, CDR1 is SGHVS, CDR2 FQNEAQ. Sequenced material: PBMCs. This TCR was sampled from a woman in her 30s in good health and CMV-seropositive. This chain uses TRBV7-8 with TRBJ1-4; weak D call: TRBD1 (5 bases). The CDR3 reads CASSPGQGFEKLFF. The DNA of the CDR3 is TGTGCCAGCAGCCCCGGGCAGGGTTTTGAAAAACTGTTTTTT.